The present T cell receptor (beta chain) was sequenced within a study of shared clonotypes between healthy human individuals. CDR3 length equals 13 residues. CDR1 and CDR2 (germline): SGHNT, YENEEA. Trimming took 1 base from V and 0 from J, leaving 4 bases between them. As originally analysed: Junction-only sequences without quality scores were provided by ImmunoSEQ, so filtering was different. Profiled with immunoSEQ multiplex PCR; TCRdb holds only in-frame clones, not every one. The V and J calls and clone size are taken from that table; D and trimming were inferred from the DNA. The sample has approximately 740,000 clones, under 80% seen once. About this clone: Its cognate antigen is unknown.

Study results and limitations: Expectations were that clonotype sharing among donors would be affected by sequencing depth.

Sequenced material: memory CD4+ T cells sorted from blood. Indicated subset: CD45RA-negative fraction. The chain joins TRBV11-3 to TRBJ2-7; D is undetermined. This TCR came from a woman aged 30 to 39 in good health. In DNA form, the CDR3 reads TGTGCCAGCAGCTTAGGACACTCCTACGAGCAGTACTTC. This translates into CASSLGHSYEQYF. Looking up the rest from reference TRBV11-3 and TRBJ2-7 gives the full variable domain: EAGVVQSPRYKIIEKKQPVAFWCNPISGHNTLYWYLQNLGQGPELLIRYENEEAVDDSQLPKDRFSAERLKGVDSTLKIQPAELGDSAVYLCASSLGHSYEQYFGPGTRLTVT.